Each of the 30 T cell receptor beta chains below was sequenced from the same sample in a study of human T cells and chemical hapten exposure (dated by TCRdb to about 2021). The time point label of this sample denotes: patch test 3, about 24 weeks after DPC sensitization. What this sample's treatment or condition label stands for: therapeutic diphenylcyclopropenone sensitization with weekly scalp DPC. The library was generated by RACE. Sequencing relied on a NextSeq 500. Using fastp trimming at Q25 and MiXCR clonotype assembly, TCRdb reanalyzed the public sequencing data and kept in-frame beta chains. All rows with the same CDR3 protein become a single entry with the most common DNA and genes. The sample profile shows 82,000 or so distinct CDR3 sequences; roughly 13% of them were found once. The top ten clonotypes cover 5.7% of the sample. The source material was whole blood, sampled in connection with sensitization to the hapten diphenylcyclopropenone (DPC). These receptors were taken from a woman aged 50 to 60 with alopecia areata. Some clones in this sample may be carry-over from other donors' samples.

This clonotype was detected a few times. The chain has TRBV29-1 and TRBJ2-4; D might be TRBD1 or TRBD2, each matching 5 bases. The CDR3 sequence is 13 residues long. CDR1 SQVTM and CDR2 ANQGSEA come from the germline V gene. The V and J ends lost 1 base and 9 bases respectively, with 13 bases between them. The chain's CDR3 is CSVEGPGTTIQYF. CDR3 bases: TGCAGCGTTGAAGGTCCAGGGACGACCATTCAGTACTTC.

The chain uses TRBV20-1 and TRBJ2-3, with D tentatively TRBD2 (6 bases). V shed 5 bases and J shed 4 bases, with 7 bases lying between them. Germline assignment: CDR1 DFQATT and CDR2 SNEGSKA (reference sequence). This CDR3 has 11 residues. The DNA of the CDR3 is TGCAGTGCTCCGGGGGCAGATACGCAGTATTTT. It is translated as CSAPGADTQYF.

The gene calls are TRBV2 and TRBJ1-5; 8 bases are shared with TRBD1. V lost 4 bases, J lost 5 bases, and 7 bases stayed unmatched. The CDR3 loop spans 15 amino acids. Germline V gene lookup returns CDR1 SNHLY and CDR2 FYNNEI. CDR3 in amino acids: CASSGTGSFDQPQHF. CDR3 DNA: TGTGCCAGCAGTGGGACAGGGAGCTTCGATCAGCCCCAGCATTTT.

Many counts were recorded for this clonotype. This chain's CDR3 is CATSRVSQWNEQYF. CDR3 bases: TGTGCCACCAGCAGAGTATCCCAATGGAACGAGCAGTACTTC. This chain uses TRBV15 with TRBJ2-7, with unresolved D. Trimming removed 1 base at V and 5 bases at J, with 12 bases between. The germline V gene encodes CDR1 LNHNV and CDR2 YYDKDF (reference sequence). The CDR3 runs 14 residues.

This chain links TRBV18 with TRBJ2-7, with 10 bases lining up with TRBD1. The CDR3 runs to 14 residues. V lost 6 bases to trimming and J lost 6 bases; unmatched junction nucleotides: 8. CDR1 and CDR2 from the germline V gene are KGHSH and LQKENI. As DNA, the CDR3 is TGTGCCAGCTCGGTCCGGGACAGGGGAGTCGAGCAGTACTTC. This codes for CASSVRDRGVEQYF. The full variable domain, completed using reference TRBV18 and TRBJ2-7, is NAGVMQNPRHLVRRRGQEARLRCSPMKGHSHVYWYRQLPEEGLKFMVYLQKENIIDESGMPKERFSAEFPKEGPSILRIQQVVRGDSAAYFCASSVRDRGVEQYFGPGTRLTVT.

This sequence joins TRBV7-3 and TRBJ1-1; 8 bases line up with TRBD1. V was pared by 1 base and J by 2 bases, with 3 bases of the junction left unmatched. Germline V gene data show CDR1 as SGHTA and CDR2 as FQGTGA. The CDR3 has 15 residues. The CDR3 DNA follows: TGTGCCAGCAGCTTAATCGGGACAGGTAACACTGAAGCTTTCTTT. Encoded protein: CASSLIGTGNTEAFF.

This chain uses TRBV3-1 with TRBJ1-2; possible D gene TRBD1, 5 bases. The V gene's germline CDR1 is LGHDT and CDR2 YNNKEL (reference sequence). This CDR3 comprises 14 residues. The germline V and J ends were trimmed by 4 bases and 4 bases, with 13 bases remaining between them. CDR3 DNA sequence: TGTGCCAGCAGCCCGCATCAGGGCCCCTATGGCTACACCTTC. As protein: CASSPHQGPYGYTF.

The V and J genes are TRBV5-5 and TRBJ2-7; 10 bases line up with TRBD2. The V segment lost 0 bases and the J segment 2 bases; nucleotides outside the gene matches: 5. The germline gives CDR1 SGHKS, CDR2 YYEKEE (reference sequence). The CDR3 consists of 16 residues. The DNA for the CDR3 is TGTGCCAGCAGCTTGGAAACAAGCGGGAGGGCCTACGAGCAGTACTTC. It specifies CASSLETSGRAYEQYF.

This clonotype was seen repeatedly, ten times or more. The chain joins TRBV2 to TRBJ2-7; D is possibly TRBD2 (6 bases). Germline lookup yields CDR1 SNHLY and CDR2 FYNNEI. The CDR3 runs 12 residues. Trimming took 5 bases from V and 6 from J, leaving 11 bases between them. CDR3 sequence (DNA): TGTGCCAGCAGTCTGACTAGTTTCGAGCAGTACTTC. Amino acid sequence: CASSLTSFEQYF. The full variable domain, rest sourced from reference TRBV2 and TRBJ2-7, is EPEVTQTPSHQVTQMGQEVILRCVPISNHLYFYWYRQILGQKVEFLVSFYNNEISEKSEIFDDQFSVERPDGSNFTLKIRSTKLEDSAMYFCASSLTSFEQYFGPGTRLTVT.

The rearrangement links TRBV28 to TRBJ2-6; D is undetermined. Looked up from germline, CDR1 is MDHEN and CDR2 is SYDVKM. The CDR3 consists of 15 residues. V was pared by 1 base and J by 6 bases, with 10 bases between. The CDR3 here is CASSLYPAEANVLTF. The CDR3 DNA follows: TGTGCCAGCAGTTTATACCCCGCTGAGGCCAACGTCCTGACTTTC.

The chain recombines TRBV5-4 with TRBJ2-5; weak D call: TRBD2 (5 bases). The V gene lost 5 bases and the J gene lost 2 bases, with 19 bases spanning the gap. The germline V gene encodes CDR1 SGHNT and CDR2 YYREEE (reference sequence). CDR3 length equals 16 residues. The CDR3 DNA reads as TGTGCCAGCAGTTTCGCTGCGGGCATCGGACAAGAGACCCAGTACTTC. Protein product: CASSFAAGIGQETQYF.

The gene calls are TRBV29-1 and TRBJ2-1; 11 positions match TRBD1. The CDR3 runs to 14 residues. The junction had 11 bases not matched to a gene; V was cut back by 7 bases and J by 9 bases. Germline assignment: CDR1 SQVTM and CDR2 ANQGSEA. The CDR3 spells CSARTGGDISEQFF. The CDR3 bases are TGCAGCGCCCGGACAGGGGGCGATATAAGTGAGCAGTTCTTC.

This clonotype has a handful of counts. V and J are TRBV5-1 and TRBJ2-2; tentative D call: TRBD2 (5 bases). The CDR3 contains 14 residues. Germline V gene data show CDR1 as SGHRS and CDR2 as YFSETQ. Trimming cost V 6 bases and J 1 base, with 10 bases left between them. CDR3 sequence reads: CASKVGGNTGELFF. CDR3 in DNA: TGCGCCAGCAAAGTAGGAGGGAACACCGGGGAGCTGTTTTTT.

This clonotype was counted a few times. The chain employs TRBV20-1 and TRBJ1-1; 7 bases agree with TRBD1. Per the germline V gene, CDR1 is DFQATT and CDR2 is SNEGSKA (reference sequence). The CDR3 has 13 residues. V lost 3 bases to trimming and J lost 0 bases; unmatched junction nucleotides: 1. Here the CDR3 reads CSARTGLNTEAFF. CDR3 DNA sequence: TGCAGTGCTAGGACAGGGCTGAACACTGAAGCTTTCTTT.

V and J are TRBV7-2 and TRBJ2-2, with 8 positions matching TRBD2. Per the germline V gene, CDR1 is SGHTA and CDR2 is FQGNSA. The CDR3 totals 15 residues. J gave up 3 bases and V 4 bases, and 4 bases lay outside the gene matches. The CDR3 sequence is CASSSRLAYTGELFF. CDR3 coding DNA: TGTGCCAGCAGCTCCCGACTAGCGTACACCGGGGAGCTGTTTTTT.

The sample holds a few counts of this clonotype. The chain is built from TRBV18 and TRBJ2-5; D might be TRBD1 or TRBD2, each matching 5 bases. In germline, CDR1 is KGHSH, CDR2 LQKENI. This CDR3 comprises 17 residues. V gave up 3 bases and J gave up 2 bases, with 19 bases separating them. The CDR3 spells CASSPGLDWDVQETQYF. The DNA of the CDR3 is TGTGCCAGCTCACCGGGATTAGACTGGGACGTTCAAGAGACCCAGTACTTC.

This clonotype was counted a few times. The chain combines TRBV5-4 with TRBJ2-1; no clear D gene. The CDR3 has 13 amino acids. The germline CDR1 and CDR2 sequences are SGHNT and YYREEE (reference sequence). With 3 bases removed from V and 2 bases from J, the gap between germline ends came to 6 bases. In DNA, the CDR3 is TGTGCCAGCAGCTCCCCCACCTACAATGAGCAGTTCTTC. Residues: CASSSPTYNEQFF. Full variable domain (outside the CDR3, taken from reference TRBV5-4 and TRBJ2-1): ETGVTQSPTHLIKTRGQQVTLRCSSQSGHNTVSWYQQALGQGPQFIFQYYREEENGRGNFPPRFSGLQFPNYSSELNVNALELDDSALYLCASSSPTYNEQFFGPGTRLTVL.

The J gene is TRBJ2-3, the V gene TRBV6-6; tentative D call: TRBD2 (6 bases). V was shortened by 2 bases and J by 0 bases, with 9 bases between the two germline ends. The V gene's germline CDR1 is MNHNY and CDR2 SVGAGI (reference sequence). CDR3 length: 15 residues. This CDR3 reads CASSYGGTSTDTQYF. The CDR3 nucleotides are TGTGCCAGCAGTTACGGTGGGACTAGCACAGATACGCAGTATTTT.

The table lists this clonotype with a few counts. J is TRBJ2-1 and V is TRBV18; D may be TRBD1 or TRBD2 (5 bases each). Deletions cut 4 bases from V and 9 bases from J, with 28 bases between. Looked up from germline, CDR1 is KGHSH and CDR2 is LQKENI. This CDR3 comprises 18 residues. CDR3 sequence: CASSQNPPARAGAGEQFF. CDR3 bases: TGTGCCAGCTCACAGAACCCCCCCGCCAGGGCCGGGGCTGGTGAGCAGTTCTTC.

Ten or more counts support this clonotype. The chain recombines TRBV3-1 with TRBJ2-2, with 13 bases that match TRBD2. Germline CDR1 is LGHDT and CDR2 is YNNKEL (reference sequence). The CDR3 spans 16 residues. With 4 bases clipped from V and 7 bases from J, the junction kept 6 bases outside the gene matches. The CDR3 nucleotides are TGTGCCAGCAGCCGGACTAGCGGGAGTTTTGTCGGGGAGCTGTTTTTT. Amino acids: CASSRTSGSFVGELFF.

This clonotype showed up just a few times. The chain is built from TRBV12-3 or TRBV12-4 and TRBJ2-1; the match to TRBD2 covers 9 bases. The CDR3 spans 13 residues. The ends lost 4 bases at V and 14 bases at J; junction bases unmatched: 9. CDR3 region: CASSSRGLAVEFF. The CDR3 DNA sequence: TGTGCCAGCAGTTCCCGGGGACTAGCTGTTGAGTTCTTC.

The chain couples TRBV7-6 to TRBJ2-1, with 7 nucleotides matching TRBD2. Trimming at V came to 5 bases and at J to 9 bases, leaving 10 bases not matched to a gene. CDR3 length: 14 amino acids. From germline, CDR1 is SGHVS and CDR2 FNYEAQ. The CDR3 loop reads CASSHPTSSAEQFF. The CDR3 nucleotides read TGTGCCAGCAGCCACCCGACTAGCTCAGCTGAGCAGTTCTTC.

This clonotype was observed a handful of times. This chain joins TRBV15 and TRBJ2-5; D is undetermined. The CDR3 loop spans 15 amino acids. Germline loops: CDR1 LNHNV, CDR2 YYDKDF (reference sequence). Trimming removed 3 bases at V and 5 bases at J, with 16 bases between. This CDR3 is CATSRLVGLGETQYF. In nucleotides, the CDR3 is TGTGCCACCAGCAGGCTCGTCGGGCTAGGGGAGACCCAGTACTTC.

This clonotype occurred a few times. The DNA of the CDR3 is TGTGCTAGTGCCAATGCCCGTAGCGGGAGAAGGGGAGCCAAAAACATTCAGTACTTC. It codes for CASANARSGRRGAKNIQYF. V gene TRBV12-5 combines with J gene TRBJ2-4; 9 nucleotides agree with TRBD2. With 7 bases clipped from V and 0 bases from J, the junction kept 16 bases outside the gene matches. The germline V gene encodes CDR1 LGHNT and CDR2 FRNRAP. CDR3 length: 19 residues.

This clonotype was seen more than once but under ten times. The chain is built from TRBV9 and TRBJ1-3; possible D gene TRBD1, 5 bases. Germline CDR1 SGDLS, CDR2 YYNGEE. Trimming took 0 bases from V and 0 from J, leaving 7 bases between them. The CDR3 is 15 amino acids. The CDR3 region is CASSVGQSSGNTIYF. The CDR3 DNA follows: TGTGCCAGCAGCGTAGGACAGAGCTCTGGAAACACCATATATTTT.

The chain employs TRBV2 and TRBJ1-2; possibly TRBD1 for D (5 bases). CDR1 and CDR2 from the germline V gene are SNHLY and FYNNEI. Trimming removed 11 bases from V and 1 base from J, with 14 bases in between. The CDR3 contains 13 residues. The CDR3 loop reads CADWTGLNYGYTF. CDR3 sequence (DNA): TGTGCCGACTGGACGGGGCTTAACTATGGCTACACCTTC.

This clonotype turned up a few times. The rearrangement links TRBV29-1 to TRBJ2-7; weak D call: TRBD1 (5 bases). Germline-derived CDR1 and CDR2 are SQVTM and ANQGSEA. This CDR3 has 13 amino acids. Trimming removed 6 bases from V and 3 bases from J, with 15 bases in between. The CDR3 DNA is TGCAGCGTCGCTCTTGACAGTAGCTACGAGCAGTACTTC. It yields the protein CSVALDSSYEQYF.

The sample holds many counts of this clonotype. The gene calls are TRBV18 and TRBJ1-6; possible D gene TRBD1, 6 bases. Trimming took 0 bases from V and 14 from J, leaving 20 bases between them. The CDR3 extends over 16 amino acids. Germline values: CDR1 KGHSH, CDR2 LQKENI. CDR3 protein: CASSPPTGSGQWALHF. The CDR3, as DNA: TGTGCCAGCTCACCACCAACAGGGAGCGGGCAATGGGCCCTCCACTTT.

This clonotype turned up a few times. The rearrangement links TRBV3-1 to TRBJ2-3; D ambiguous. The CDR3 sequence is 13 residues long. The germline gives CDR1 LGHDT, CDR2 YNNKEL (reference sequence). V shed 3 bases and J shed 0 bases, with 4 bases lying between them. CDR3 sequence: CASSHLSTDTQYF. The CDR3 DNA follows: TGTGCCAGCAGCCACCTTAGCACAGATACGCAGTATTTT.

This clonotype was observed a few times. The chain combines TRBV29-1 with TRBJ2-1; no clear D. Germline V gene sequence: CDR1 SQVTM, CDR2 ANQGSEA. This CDR3 has 11 amino acids. The V gene lost 7 bases and the J gene lost 3 bases, with 7 bases spanning the gap. In nucleotides, the CDR3 is TGCAGCGCCCGATTCTACAATGAGCAGTTCTTC. Translated: CSARFYNEQFF.